This T cell receptor (beta chain) emerged from a study of lymphopenia after photon versus proton radiotherapy. Trimming cost V 3 bases and J 5 bases; bases outside gene matches: 2. Germline V CDR1 and CDR2: SGDLS, YYNGEE. The CDR3 is made up of 13 amino acids. In regard to this clone: The antigen is unknown.

Clones were read by immunoSEQ multiplex PCR, and TCRdb kept only the in-frame ones, dropping some. This sample yields 150,000 to 200,000 clones, of which 75% to 90% are seen a single time; about 4.7% belongs to the top ten. General study points: Under photons, naive T cells and diversity fell while effector/memory populations rose.

The chain recombines TRBV9 with TRBJ2-3; 8 bases line up with TRBD1. Source: peripheral blood, taken from a patient treated with photon-based radiotherapy. The sequence came from a man between 50 and 59 years old with gastric cancer. DNA for the CDR3: TGTGCCAGCAGCGGGACAGGGCAAGATACGCAGTATTTT. It translates to CASSGTGQDTQYF.